What follows describes a single TCR beta chain. Its antigen remains unknown. Germline CDR1 is SGHRS and CDR2 is YFSETQ. Trimming shortened V by 4 bases and J by 5 bases, and 12 bases separated the two germline ends. The CDR3 extends over 13 amino acids. The data originate from a study of shared clonotypes between healthy human individuals. As for the study in general: Used for every donor were three CD4 naive, three CD4 memory, two CD8 naive and one CD8 memory plate.

Points from the study as a whole: Lower generation probabilities were found for non-shared clonotypes than for those shared by all four donors.

The authors ran the assay at deep level. The data were produced by immunoSEQ multiplex PCR, yet TCRdb's version contains in-frame clones alone and is incomplete. The sample lists around 600,000 clones; 95% to 98% were seen once. Cells designated naive CD8 were CD45RO-negative and were positively selected for CCR7, with terminally differentiated effector memory CD45RA+ cells excluded. The sample comprised naive CD8+ T cells sorted from blood. V and J are TRBV5-1 and TRBJ2-5, with D maybe TRBD2 (5 bases). This clonotype originated in a man younger than 40 in good health. CDR3 sequence reads: CASSHGRGETQYF. The CDR3 bases are TGCGCCAGCAGCCACGGGCGAGGGGAGACCCAGTACTTC. Full variable domain (remainder filled in from reference TRBV5-1 and TRBJ2-5): KAGVTQTPRYLIKTRGQQVTLSCSPISGHRSVSWYQQTPGQGLQFLFEYFSETQRNKGNFPGRFSGRQFSNSRSEMNVSTLELGDSALYLCASSHGRGETQYFGPGTRLLVL.